This TCR beta chain appears in the sequencing data of a study of beta chain features in type 1 diabetes. Purities in excess of 95% were seen in all sorted populations. Study-level results: Whether TCRB rearrangement is influenced by HLA type went unresolved here.

Expressed TCRB transcripts were sequenced because the entire RNA isolate underwent reverse transcription. Using immunoSEQ multiplex PCR, the repertoire was profiled, and TCRdb retains in-frame clones only, with some absent. The repertoire holds about 900,000 clones, roughly a sixth seen once, with 0.023% in the top ten. Per germline, CDR1 SGHVS and CDR2 FNYEAQ. The J segment lost 5 bases and the V segment lost 4 bases, leaving 10 bases of the junction unmatched. The CDR3 spans 15 residues. Remarks on this clone: Its antigen is unknown.

The specimen was naive CD4+ T cells from blood. The source is a woman under 30 in good health. The chain couples TRBV7-6 to TRBJ2-5; TRBD1 aligns across 7 bases. This CDR3 is CASSSNRGRLETQYF. For the CDR3, the DNA is TGTGCCAGCAGCTCGAACAGGGGTCGGCTCGAGACCCAGTACTTC.